A single sample is the source of the 26 T cell receptor beta chains below, sequenced in a study of blood T cell repertoires in COVID-19. This table comes from immunoSEQ multiplex PCR, and its TCRdb copy is limited to in-frame clones, with some not included. The sample lists some 330,000 clones, roughly 91% occurring once. The source material was peripheral blood. The source of these receptors is a woman aged 25 to 39 with COVID-19, enrolled during active disease.

The chain has TRBV28 and TRBJ2-5; TRBD1 aligns across 10 bases. Germline V gives CDR1 MDHEN, CDR2 SYDVKM. Germline trimming cut 7 bases from V and 4 bases from J; bases unmatched to any gene: 9. The CDR3 runs 15 residues. The CDR3 loop is CASTWDRGRGETQYF. The CDR3 DNA is TGTGCCAGCACCTGGGACAGGGGACGAGGAGAGACCCAGTACTTC.

This clone appeared once. This chain links TRBV19 with TRBJ2-3; D gene uncertain. The CDR3 covers 14 residues. CDR1 and CDR2 (germline): LNHDA, SQIVND (reference sequence). Trimming removed 3 bases from V and 2 bases from J, with 9 bases in between. CDR3 region: CASSIVRDTDTQYF. The CDR3 region has the DNA TGTGCCAGTAGTATTGTCCGCGACACAGATACGCAGTATTTT.

The sample holds a few counts of this clone. This chain joins TRBV5-8 and TRBJ1-6; 9 bases are a match to TRBD1. The CDR3 length is 15 residues. CDR1 and CDR2 from the germline V gene are SGHTS and YDEGEE. The trim removed 4 bases at V and 7 bases at J, leaving 6 bases unmatched. The CDR3 here is CASSQTTGGNSPLHF. The CDR3 bases are TGTGCCAGCAGCCAGACGACAGGGGGGAATTCACCCCTCCACTTT.

This chain joins TRBV19 and TRBJ1-4, with unresolved D. The V and J ends lost 7 bases and 5 bases respectively, with 14 bases between them. CDR3 size: 14 residues. From germline, CDR1 is LNHDA and CDR2 SQIVND (reference sequence). The CDR3 region is CASISEFGNEKLFF. The CDR3 region has the DNA TGTGCCAGTATCTCGGAGTTCGGGAATGAAAAACTGTTTTTT. The variable domain in full, with the rest retrieved from reference TRBV19 and TRBJ1-4, is DGGITQSPKYLFRKEGQNVTLSCEQNLNHDAMYWYRQDPGQGLRLIYYSQIVNDFQKGDIAEGYSVSREKKESFPLTVTSAQKNPTAFYLCASISEFGNEKLFFGSGTQLSVL.

This chain links TRBV27 with TRBJ1-2, with 8 nucleotides matching TRBD1. Germline V lookup: CDR1 MNHEY, CDR2 SMNVEV (reference sequence). This CDR3 comprises 12 residues. The J segment lost 6 bases and the V segment lost 9 bases, leaving 6 bases of the junction unmatched. CDR3 nucleotide sequence: TGTGCCAGTAAAACAGGGGGGGATGGCTACACCTTC. This translates into CASKTGGDGYTF.

This chain joins TRBV5-1 and TRBJ1-3; D might be TRBD1 (6 bases). This CDR3 comprises 15 residues. The ends were cut back, 4 bases at V and 0 bases at J, with 11 bases in the middle. In germline, CDR1 is SGHRS, CDR2 YFSETQ. CDR3 DNA: TGCGCCAGCAGCCTAACAGGGAGCTCTGGAAACACCATATATTTT. Amino acids: CASSLTGSSGNTIYF.

The genes are TRBV7-6 and TRBJ2-3; the match to TRBD2 covers 11 bases. The V and J ends lost 5 bases and 6 bases, in that order; junction bases with no gene match: 10. Germline CDR1 reads SGHVS; CDR2 reads FNYEAQ. CDR3 length: 16 residues. This CDR3 is CASSPNSGGAPDTQYF. For the CDR3, the DNA is TGTGCCAGCAGCCCGAATAGCGGGGGGGCCCCGGATACGCAGTATTTT.

The chain is built from TRBV24-1 and TRBJ2-2, with 8 bases fitting TRBD1. The germline V gene encodes CDR1 KGHDR and CDR2 SFDVKD. Trimming removed 2 bases from V and 7 bases from J; junction bases left unmatched: 8. The CDR3 spans 16 residues. As DNA, the CDR3 is TGTGCCACCAGTGATTCTAGGACAGGGCCTGGCGGGGAGCTGTTTTTT. Protein sequence: CATSDSRTGPGGELFF.

The V and J genes are TRBV7-2 and TRBJ1-4, with 7 nucleotides matching TRBD1. There are 15 residues in the CDR3. From germline, CDR1 is SGHTA and CDR2 FQGNSA. The trim removed 2 bases at V and 8 bases at J, leaving 8 bases unmatched. CDR3 sequence: CASSLRGTVIEKLFF. The CDR3 DNA reads TGTGCCAGCAGCTTACGGGGGACAGTAATAGAAAAACTGTTTTTT.

The chain employs TRBV12-5 and TRBJ1-5; maybe TRBD1 (6 bases). The CDR3 consists of 16 residues. Germline V gives CDR1 LGHNT, CDR2 FRNRAP. Between the trimmed V and J ends, which lost 6 bases and 4 bases, there was a span of 19 bases. The CDR3 bases are TGTGCTAGTGGAGGGGAACAGGGTTTAGAGAATCAGCCCCAGCATTTT. Translated: CASGGEQGLENQPQHF.

The chain uses TRBV10-3 and TRBJ1-2; no definite D call. Trimming cost V 5 bases and J 0 bases, with 13 bases left between them. There are 15 residues in the CDR3. The germline V gene encodes CDR1 ENHRY and CDR2 SYGVKD. This chain's CDR3 is CAISSPYTANYGYTF. In DNA form, the CDR3 reads TGTGCCATCAGTTCCCCTTACACAGCTAACTATGGCTACACCTTC.

The chain employs TRBV4-3 and TRBJ2-7, with a weak D call TRBD1 (6 bases). From germline, CDR1 is LGHNA and CDR2 YSLEER. The CDR3 length is 15 residues. Trimming shortened V by 0 bases and J by 3 bases, and 12 bases separated the two germline ends. The CDR3 DNA reads as TGCGCCAGCAGCCAAGACCGGCAGGGGAACTACGAGCAGTACTTC. It translates to CASSQDRQGNYEQYF.

The chain joins TRBV11-3 to TRBJ1-1, with a weak D call TRBD1 (5 bases). Germline V gives CDR1 SGHNT, CDR2 YENEEA. The CDR3 totals 14 residues. V was pared by 6 bases and J by 11 bases, with 22 bases between. The CDR3 DNA is TGTGCCAGCAGTCCTCTCAGCGGGGCTGGCCCGGCTTTCTTT. Translation: CASSPLSGAGPAFF. Complete variable domain (other parts from reference TRBV11-3 and TRBJ1-1): EAGVVQSPRYKIIEKKQPVAFWCNPISGHNTLYWYLQNLGQGPELLIRYENEEAVDDSQLPKDRFSAERLKGVDSTLKIQPAELGDSAVYLCASSPLSGAGPAFFGQGTRLTVV.

This chain links TRBV6-2 or TRBV6-3 with TRBJ1-6; TRBD1 matches at 7 bases. CDR1 is MNHEY, CDR2 SVGEGT, per germline. CDR3 length: 13 amino acids. The ends lost 6 bases at V and 17 bases at J; junction bases unmatched: 13. The CDR3 nucleotides are TGTGCCAGCAGCCCATATAACCGGGACAGCTTCCACTTT. Its translation is CASSPYNRDSFHF.

The J gene is TRBJ2-7, the V gene TRBV5-8; 8 bases fit TRBD1. The germline V gene has CDR1 SGHTS and CDR2 YDEGEE. Trimming at V came to 0 bases and at J to 5 bases, leaving 1 base not matched to a gene. The CDR3 runs 13 residues. The CDR3 region is CASSLADRDEQYF. For the CDR3, the DNA is TGTGCCAGCAGCTTGGCGGACAGGGACGAGCAGTACTTC.

The chain employs TRBV4-1 and TRBJ2-2, with 9 bases matching TRBD1. Germline V gene sequence: CDR1 MGHRA, CDR2 YSYEKL. This CDR3 region has 15 residues. J lost 5 bases, V lost 3 bases, and 4 bases had no gene match. The CDR3 sequence: CASSQRTGETGELFF. DNA for the CDR3: TGCGCCAGCAGCCAGAGGACAGGGGAAACCGGGGAGCTGTTTTTT.

The chain links TRBV7-2 to TRBJ2-1; 7 bases fit TRBD2. Germline V CDR1 and CDR2: SGHTA, FQGNSA. The CDR3 is made up of 15 amino acids. V lost 1 base and J lost 1; bases outside the gene matches: 1. The CDR3 is CASSLGLASYNEQFF. The CDR3 coding sequence is TGTGCCAGCAGCTTAGGACTAGCATCCTACAATGAGCAGTTCTTC.

The chain joins TRBV4-3 to TRBJ2-3; D gene ambiguous. Germline CDR1 and CDR2: LGHNA and YSLEER. CDR3 length equals 14 residues. Trimming removed 0 bases at V and 4 bases at J, with 8 bases between. The chain's CDR3 is CASSQDRVADTQYF. Written as DNA, the CDR3 is TGCGCCAGCAGCCAAGATCGAGTGGCAGATACGCAGTATTTT.

As concerns this clone: At one of its ends the junction is not consistent with the germline gene, which may arise from a read error. The rearrangement uses TRBV7-8 and TRBJ2-4; 16 positions match TRBD2. The CDR3 is 15 residues long. Germline values: CDR1 SGHVS, CDR2 FQNEAQ. CDR3 nucleotides: TGTGCCAGCAGCTCCTCCGGGACTAGCGGGGGGGCGGTCGTCTTC. It codes for CASSSSGTSGGAVVF.

The chain carries TRBV6-1 and TRBJ2-1, with 7 bases fitting TRBD1. Germline V gives CDR1 MNHNS, CDR2 SASEGT. CDR3 length equals 14 residues. V lost 8 bases, J lost 5 bases, and 9 bases stayed unmatched. The CDR3 sequence is CASRGRTGHNEQFF. CDR3 coding DNA: TGTGCCAGCCGGGGCAGGACAGGACACAATGAGCAGTTCTTC.

V usage is TRBV5-1 and J usage is TRBJ1-2; no firm D call. From germline, CDR1 is SGHRS and CDR2 YFSETQ. Trimming pared 4 bases from V and 4 bases from J, leaving 14 bases between. This CDR3 is built from 14 residues. In DNA form, the CDR3 reads TGCGCCAGCAGCCCTAGTTTGTCGGGCTATGGCTACACCTTC. Translation: CASSPSLSGYGYTF.

The chain links TRBV7-2 to TRBJ2-4; D uncertain. CDR3 length equals 17 residues. V was clipped by 1 base and J by 5 bases, with 18 bases between them. The germline V gene encodes CDR1 SGHTA and CDR2 FQGNSA. The DNA for the CDR3 is TGTGCCAGCAGCTTAGTAGGCTCCGTGAGCGCACAAAACATTCAGTACTTC. This gives the protein CASSLVGSVSAQNIQYF. Complete variable domain (other parts from reference TRBV7-2 and TRBJ2-4): GAGVSQSPSNKVTEKGKDVELRCDPISGHTALYWYRQSLGQGLEFLIYFQGNSAPDKSGLPSDRFSAERTGGSVSTLTIQRTQQEDSAVYLCASSLVGSVSAQNIQYFGAGTRLSVL.

The V call is TRBV2, the J call TRBJ1-1, with 8 nucleotides matching TRBD1. J lost 3 bases, V lost 8 bases, and 5 bases had no gene match. The CDR3 contains 13 residues. Germline V gene sequence: CDR1 SNHLY, CDR2 FYNNEI. The CDR3 nucleotides are TGTGCCAGCGCCGGACAGGGCTACACTGAAGCTTTCTTT. Translating gives CASAGQGYTEAFF.

This sequence joins TRBV9 and TRBJ2-3; TRBD1 aligns across 7 bases. The trim removed 0 bases at V and 0 bases at J, leaving 1 base unmatched. The V gene's germline CDR1 is SGDLS and CDR2 YYNGEE. CDR3 length: 15 amino acids. The CDR3 region is CASSVVGQSTDTQYF. CDR3 sequence (DNA): TGTGCCAGCAGCGTAGTGGGACAGAGCACAGATACGCAGTATTTT.

CDR3 sequence (DNA): TGTGCCAGCAGCTTCGAGGGGGGGAGGGAGCAGTTCTTC. It encodes CASSFEGGREQFF. The chain uses TRBV5-6 and TRBJ2-1; TRBD2 is a possible D gene (7 bases). Trimming shortened V by 2 bases and J by 10 bases, and 13 bases separated the two germline ends. Looked up from germline, CDR1 is SGHDT and CDR2 is YYEEEE. The CDR3 is 13 residues long.

CDR3 DNA: TGTGCCAGCAGTGAATCCAGGAACACTGAAGCTTTCTTT. Amino acid sequence: CASSESRNTEAFF. V usage is TRBV25-1 and J usage is TRBJ1-1; D not resolved. The CDR3 totals 13 residues. Germline CDR1 MGHDK, CDR2 SYGVNS. The V end was cut by 1 base, the J end by 1 base, with 4 bases between.